The clone carrying this T cell receptor beta chain showed up many times. The antigen is undetermined. CDR1 SEHNR and CDR2 FQNEAQ come from the germline V gene (reference sequence). Trimming at V came to 5 bases and at J to 6 bases, leaving 10 bases not matched to a gene. The CDR3 has 14 amino acids. Time point in this sample: newly diagnosed GD, antithyroid drugs for less than 3 months. Generation of the TCR library employed RNA extracted from PBMCs. This entry is derived from a study of regulatory T cells in long-lasting Graves disease. Whole-study results and caveats: Persistent patients had a count of shared public clonotypes (around 2,700) that exceeded that of new patients (966). When disease was persistent, TRBV28, TRBJ1-2 and TRBJ2-5 were the favored segments.

Construction of TCR beta libraries relied on iRepertoire HTBI primers and on Arm-PCR targeting CDR3 regions. TCRdb re-called the multiplex PCR reads with MiXCR, one entry per CDR3 protein. The table lists around 460,000 distinct CDR3 sequences, approximately 14% of them singletons. This sample also belongs to another study, concerning T cells in Graves' hyperthyroidism and ophthalmopathy.

This clonotype was sampled from a woman in her 50s with Graves disease. The chain joins TRBV7-9 to TRBJ2-7, with 7 bases matching TRBD1. Specimen: peripheral blood mononuclear cells (PBMCs), collected at new diagnosis, from a patient treated with antithyroid drugs. The CDR3: CASSVGSGQLEQYF. As DNA, the CDR3 is TGTGCCAGCAGCGTAGGATCGGGACAGCTCGAGCAGTACTTC.